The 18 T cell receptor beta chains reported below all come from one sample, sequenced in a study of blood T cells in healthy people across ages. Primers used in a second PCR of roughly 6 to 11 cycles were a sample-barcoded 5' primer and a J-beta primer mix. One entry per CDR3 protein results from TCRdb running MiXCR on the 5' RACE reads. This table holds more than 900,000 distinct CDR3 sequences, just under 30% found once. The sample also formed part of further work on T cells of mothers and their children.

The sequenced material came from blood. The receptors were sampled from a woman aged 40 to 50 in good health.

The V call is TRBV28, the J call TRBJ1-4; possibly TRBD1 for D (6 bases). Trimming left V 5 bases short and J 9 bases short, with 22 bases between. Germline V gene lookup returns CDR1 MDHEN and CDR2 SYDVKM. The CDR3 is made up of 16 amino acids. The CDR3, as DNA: TGTGCCAGCAGTCCCGTCCCACAGGGAGTTAGCCAAAAACTGTTTTTT. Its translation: CASSPVPQGVSQKLFF.

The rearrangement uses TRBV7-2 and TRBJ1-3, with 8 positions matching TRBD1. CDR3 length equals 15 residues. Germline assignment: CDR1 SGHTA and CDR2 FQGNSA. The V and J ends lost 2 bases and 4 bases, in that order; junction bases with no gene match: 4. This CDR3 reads CASSLQGAEGNTIYF. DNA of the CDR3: TGTGCCAGCAGCTTACAGGGGGCGGAAGGAAACACCATATATTTT. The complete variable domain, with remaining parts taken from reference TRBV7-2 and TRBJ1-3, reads GAGVSQSPSNKVTEKGKDVELRCDPISGHTALYWYRQSLGQGLEFLIYFQGNSAPDKSGLPSDRFSAERTGGSVSTLTIQRTQQEDSAVYLCASSLQGAEGNTIYFGEGSWLTVV.

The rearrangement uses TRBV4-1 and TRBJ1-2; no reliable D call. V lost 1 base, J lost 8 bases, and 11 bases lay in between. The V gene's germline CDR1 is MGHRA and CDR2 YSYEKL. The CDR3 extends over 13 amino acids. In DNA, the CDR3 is TGCGCCAGCAGCCAAGTTGGAGGGCAGGGCTACACCTTC. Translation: CASSQVGGQGYTF.

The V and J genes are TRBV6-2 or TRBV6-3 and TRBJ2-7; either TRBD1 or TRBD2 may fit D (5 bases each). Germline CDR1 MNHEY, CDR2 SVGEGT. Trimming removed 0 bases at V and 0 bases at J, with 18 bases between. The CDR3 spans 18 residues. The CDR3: CASSYSGDGPSSSYEQYF. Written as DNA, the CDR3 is TGTGCCAGCAGTTACTCGGGGGACGGACCCTCCAGCTCCTACGAGCAGTACTTC.

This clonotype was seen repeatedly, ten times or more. The chain's CDR3 is CASSPLQGTYEQYF. DNA for the CDR3: TGTGCCAGCAGCCCATTACAGGGGACCTACGAGCAGTACTTC. This chain uses TRBV9 with TRBJ2-7, with TRBD1 matching 7 bases. The CDR3 runs 14 residues. V was clipped by 4 bases and J by 2 bases; unmatched bases: 6. Germline lookup yields CDR1 SGDLS and CDR2 YYNGEE.

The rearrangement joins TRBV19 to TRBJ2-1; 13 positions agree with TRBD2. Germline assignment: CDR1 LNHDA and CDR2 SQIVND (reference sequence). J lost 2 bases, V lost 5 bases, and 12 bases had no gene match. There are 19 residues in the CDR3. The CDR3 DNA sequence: TGTGCCAGTAGTCTCGGGACTAGCGGGACCCGGGGGACCTACAATGAGCAGTTCTTC. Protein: CASSLGTSGTRGTYNEQFF. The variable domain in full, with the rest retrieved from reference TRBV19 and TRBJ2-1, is DGGITQSPKYLFRKEGQNVTLSCEQNLNHDAMYWYRQDPGQGLRLIYYSQIVNDFQKGDIAEGYSVSREKKESFPLTVTSAQKNPTAFYLCASSLGTSGTRGTYNEQFFGPGTRLTVL.

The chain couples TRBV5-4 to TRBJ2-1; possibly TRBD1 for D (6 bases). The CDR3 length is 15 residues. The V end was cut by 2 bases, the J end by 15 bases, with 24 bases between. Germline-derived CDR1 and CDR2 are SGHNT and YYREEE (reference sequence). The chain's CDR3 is CASSFAAGESSIWFF. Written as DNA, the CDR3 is TGTGCCAGCAGCTTTGCTGCAGGGGAATCCTCGATCTGGTTCTTC.

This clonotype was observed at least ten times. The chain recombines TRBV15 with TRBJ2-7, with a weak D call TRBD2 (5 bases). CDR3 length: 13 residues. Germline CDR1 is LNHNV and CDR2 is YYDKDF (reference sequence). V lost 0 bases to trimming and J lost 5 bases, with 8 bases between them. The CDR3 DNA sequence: TGTGCCACCAGCAGAGATCGGCGGGACGAGCAGTACTTC. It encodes CATSRDRRDEQYF.

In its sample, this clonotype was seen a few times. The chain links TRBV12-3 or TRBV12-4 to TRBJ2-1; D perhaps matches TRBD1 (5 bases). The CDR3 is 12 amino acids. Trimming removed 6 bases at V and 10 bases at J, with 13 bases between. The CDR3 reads CASRTQGREQFF. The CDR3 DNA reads TGTGCCAGCAGGACTCAGGGAAGGGAGCAGTTCTTC.

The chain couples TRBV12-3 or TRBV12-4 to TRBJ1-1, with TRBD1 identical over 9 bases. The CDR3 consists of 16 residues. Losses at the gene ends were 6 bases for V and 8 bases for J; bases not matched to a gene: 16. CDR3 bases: TGTGCCAGCAGGACACAGCCGGGACAGGGTTCGACGGAAGCTTTCTTT. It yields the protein CASRTQPGQGSTEAFF.

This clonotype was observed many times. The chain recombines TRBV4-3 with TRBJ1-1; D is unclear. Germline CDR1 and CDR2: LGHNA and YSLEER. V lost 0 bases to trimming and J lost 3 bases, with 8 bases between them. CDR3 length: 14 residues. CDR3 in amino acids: CASSQDLSDTEAFF. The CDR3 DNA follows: TGCGCCAGCAGCCAAGATCTCTCAGACACTGAAGCTTTCTTT.

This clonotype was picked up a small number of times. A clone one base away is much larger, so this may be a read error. CDR3 residues: CSAERTPNEQYF. The CDR3 DNA reads TGCAGTGCTGAAAGGACACCCAATGAGCAGTACTTC. The V gene is TRBV20-1, the J gene TRBJ2-4, with a tentative D call TRBD1 (5 bases). The V gene lost 5 bases and the J gene lost 13 bases, with 18 bases spanning the gap. CDR1 is DFQATT, CDR2 SNEGSKA, per germline (reference sequence). The CDR3 is 12 amino acids.

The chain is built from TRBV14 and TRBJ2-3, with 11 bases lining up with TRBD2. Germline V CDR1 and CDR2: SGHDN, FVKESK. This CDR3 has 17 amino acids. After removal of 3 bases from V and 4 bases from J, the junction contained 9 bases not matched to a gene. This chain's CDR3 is CASSQSSGLAASDTQYF. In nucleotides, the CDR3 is TGTGCCAGCAGCCAGTCCTCGGGACTAGCGGCTTCAGATACGCAGTATTTT.

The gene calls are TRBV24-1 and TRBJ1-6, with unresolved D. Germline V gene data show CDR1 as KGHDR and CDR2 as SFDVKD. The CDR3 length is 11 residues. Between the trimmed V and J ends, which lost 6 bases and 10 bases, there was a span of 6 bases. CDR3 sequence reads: CATSLRSPLHF. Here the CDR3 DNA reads TGTGCCACCAGTTTGAGATCACCCCTCCACTTT.

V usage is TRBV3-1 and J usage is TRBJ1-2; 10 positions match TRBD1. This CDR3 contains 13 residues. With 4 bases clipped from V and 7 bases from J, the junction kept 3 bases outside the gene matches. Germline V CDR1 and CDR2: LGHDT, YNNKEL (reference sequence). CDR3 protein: CASSRDRGTGYTF. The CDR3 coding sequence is TGTGCCAGCAGCCGGGACAGGGGTACTGGCTACACCTTC.

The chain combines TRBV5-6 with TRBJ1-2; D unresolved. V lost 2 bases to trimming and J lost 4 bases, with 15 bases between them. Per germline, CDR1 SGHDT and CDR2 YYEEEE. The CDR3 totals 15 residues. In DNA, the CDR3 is TGTGCCAGCAGCTTCGGGCAGGCGCCTAGCTATGGCTACACCTTC. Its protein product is CASSFGQAPSYGYTF.

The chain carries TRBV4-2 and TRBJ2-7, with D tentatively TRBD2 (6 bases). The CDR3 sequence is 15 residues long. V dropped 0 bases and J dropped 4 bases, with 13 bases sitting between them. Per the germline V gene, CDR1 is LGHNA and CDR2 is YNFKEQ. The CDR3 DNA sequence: TGTGCCAGCAGCCAAGAATGGGACCGGGGGTACGAGCAGTACTTC. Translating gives CASSQEWDRGYEQYF.

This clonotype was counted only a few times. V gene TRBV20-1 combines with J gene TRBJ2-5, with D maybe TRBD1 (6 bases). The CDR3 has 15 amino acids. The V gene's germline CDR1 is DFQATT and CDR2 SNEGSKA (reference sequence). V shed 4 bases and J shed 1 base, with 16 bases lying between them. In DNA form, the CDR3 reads TGCAGTGCTAAGATCGGGACACCACCCCAAGAGACCCAGTACTTC. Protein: CSAKIGTPPQETQYF.